The next 25 T cell receptor beta chains were all read from a single sample in a study of blood T cell repertoires in COVID-19. Produced via immunoSEQ multiplex PCR; TCRdb's table is partial and in-frame only. The sample consists of tens of thousands of clones, 86% of them appearing once. Sequences were obtained from peripheral blood. These receptor sequences come from a man aged 55-75 years with acute or convalescent COVID-19.

As for this clone: At the DNA level, this CDR3 is encoded by other sequences in the same sample as well. The rearrangement links TRBV2 to TRBJ2-5; a weak D match, TRBD1 (6 bases). The CDR3 is made up of 12 amino acids. Trimming stripped 3 bases from V and 4 bases from J, with 6 bases between. CDR1 and CDR2 from the germline V gene are SNHLY and FYNNEI. The CDR3 protein is CASSDRGETQYF. CDR3 sequence (DNA): TGTGCCAGCAGTGACAGGGGAGAGACCCAGTACTTC. The full variable domain, in which reference TRBV2 and TRBJ2-5 provide the parts outside the CDR3, is EPEVTQTPSHQVTQMGQEVILRCVPISNHLYFYWYRQILGQKVEFLVSFYNNEISEKSEIFDDQFSVERPDGSNFTLKIRSTKLEDSAMYFCASSDRGETQYFGPGTRLLVL.

Only one count was recorded for this clone. The J gene is TRBJ1-1, the V gene TRBV3-1 (or the pseudogene TRBV3-2), with D perhaps TRBD1 (6 bases). Germline V gene data show CDR1 as LGHDT and CDR2 as YNNKEL (reference sequence). This CDR3 has 13 amino acids. Trimming removed 2 bases from V and 5 bases from J, with 9 bases in between. The CDR3 DNA is TGTGCCAGCAGCCAAAGGGGGGGTACTGAAGCTTTCTTT. Protein product: CASSQRGGTEAFF.

The genes are TRBV4-2 and TRBJ1-5; possibly TRBD1 for D (5 bases). Germline CDR1 reads LGHNA; CDR2 reads YNFKEQ. V was shortened by 0 bases and J by 6 bases, with 18 bases between the two germline ends. This CDR3 is built from 17 residues. CDR3 loop: CASSQDASPGLSQPQHF. For the CDR3, the DNA is TGTGCCAGCAGCCAAGATGCATCCCCAGGGTTAAGTCAGCCCCAGCATTTT.

This clone was detected a few times. The DNA for the CDR3 is TGTGCCATCAGTGAGTCAAGGGAGGCGAATGAGCAGTTCTTC. Translation gives CAISESREANEQFF. The chain combines TRBV10-3 with TRBJ2-1; D possibly corresponds to TRBD2 (6 bases). The V and J ends lost 0 bases and 7 bases respectively, with 10 bases between them. Germline lookup yields CDR1 ENHRY and CDR2 SYGVKD. The CDR3 loop spans 14 amino acids.

The genes are TRBV27 and TRBJ1-2, with D uncertain. The length of the CDR3 is 13 residues. Germline CDR1 and CDR2: MNHEY and SMNVEV (reference sequence). V lost 7 bases and J lost 13, with 22 bases in between. The DNA for the CDR3 is TGTGCCAGCATCAGATCTAGTGGTGGGTTAGGCACCTTC. Translated: CASIRSSGGLGTF.

This clone was observed a handful of times. The DNA for the CDR3 is TGTGCCAGCAGTCGGGACAGGGCCCCCTATGGCTACACCTTC. Its translation: CASSRDRAPYGYTF. The rearrangement joins TRBV6-5 to TRBJ1-2, with 9 bases identical to TRBD1. Trimming cost V 5 bases and J 4 bases; bases outside gene matches: 5. Germline CDR1 and CDR2: MNHEY and SVGAGI. The CDR3 covers 14 residues.

The V gene is TRBV7-2, the J gene TRBJ1-4; 9 bases match TRBD1. This CDR3 region has 15 residues. Trimming removed 1 base from V and 4 bases from J; junction bases left unmatched: 1. CDR1 and CDR2 from the germline V gene are SGHTA and FQGNSA. CDR3 sequence: CASSLGDRDNEKLFF. The CDR3 region has the DNA TGTGCCAGCAGCTTAGGGGACAGGGATAATGAAAAACTGTTTTTT.

The chain employs TRBV5-6 and TRBJ2-7; no definite D call. V was pared by 0 bases and J by 6 bases, with 10 bases between. This CDR3 spans 13 amino acids. Germline CDR1 reads SGHDT; CDR2 reads YYEEEE. The CDR3 DNA follows: TGTGCCAGCAGCTTGGGGCCGTCGATCGAGCAGTACTTC. Protein sequence: CASSLGPSIEQYF.

The chain combines TRBV19 with TRBJ1-1, with TRBD1 matching over 8 bases. This CDR3 spans 13 amino acids. After removal of 6 bases from V and 4 bases from J, the junction contained 4 bases not matched to a gene. Germline V gives CDR1 LNHDA, CDR2 SQIVND (reference sequence). CDR3 amino acids: CASRPDRVTEAFF. The CDR3 nucleotides read TGTGCCAGTAGACCGGACAGGGTCACTGAAGCTTTCTTT.

The V call is TRBV5-4, the J call TRBJ2-7; D gene uncertain. Germline V gene data show CDR1 as SGHNT and CDR2 as YYREEE (reference sequence). The V gene lost 0 bases and the J gene lost 6 bases, with 10 bases spanning the gap. The CDR3 contains 13 residues. CDR3 coding DNA: TGTGCCAGCAGCTTGGAGGCGGTCGGCGAGCAGTACTTC. It yields the protein CASSLEAVGEQYF.

The rearrangement links TRBV5-1 to TRBJ2-2; TRBD1 matches 10 bases. The CDR3 has 15 residues. The germline CDR1 and CDR2 sequences are SGHRS and YFSETQ. Losses at the gene ends were 2 bases for V and 7 bases for J; bases not matched to a gene: 5. The DNA of the CDR3 is TGCGCCAGCAGCTTACGACAGGGGGCTGGCGGGGAGCTGTTTTTT. Residues: CASSLRQGAGGELFF.

The chain couples TRBV19 to TRBJ1-4; 12 bases are shared with TRBD1. The V gene end was trimmed by 8 bases and the J gene end by 7 bases; junction bases not matched to a gene: 8. Germline V lookup: CDR1 LNHDA, CDR2 SQIVND (reference sequence). This CDR3 has 15 amino acids. The DNA of the CDR3 is TGTGCCAGTGCAACCGGGACAGGGGGCGGTGAAAAACTGTTTTTT. Translated: CASATGTGGGEKLFF. The entire variable domain, with the rest obtained from reference TRBV19 and TRBJ1-4, is as follows: DGGITQSPKYLFRKEGQNVTLSCEQNLNHDAMYWYRQDPGQGLRLIYYSQIVNDFQKGDIAEGYSVSREKKESFPLTVTSAQKNPTAFYLCASATGTGGGEKLFFGSGTQLSVL.

This chain connects TRBV7-3 to TRBJ1-2; tentatively, D is TRBD1 (6 bases). Germline-derived CDR1 and CDR2 are SGHTA and FQGTGA. The V end lost 0 bases, the J end lost 2 bases, and 7 bases lay between the germline ends. The CDR3 loop spans 14 amino acids. The CDR3 region has the DNA TGTGCCAGCAGCTTAACCGGACAGAACTATGGCTACACCTTC. Translation gives CASSLTGQNYGYTF.

This chain joins TRBV5-8 and TRBJ2-3, with 8 bases fitting TRBD1. V lost 0 bases to trimming and J lost 6 bases; unmatched junction nucleotides: 6. The germline CDR1 and CDR2 sequences are SGHTS and YDEGEE. The CDR3 is 15 amino acids. The CDR3 spells CASSLAWQGADTQYF. In DNA, the CDR3 is TGTGCCAGCAGCTTGGCCTGGCAGGGGGCGGATACGCAGTATTTT.

J is TRBJ1-3 and V is TRBV5-1; 10 nucleotides align to TRBD1. The CDR3 is 16 residues long. With 2 bases clipped from V and 4 bases from J, the junction kept 6 bases outside the gene matches. The germline gives CDR1 SGHRS, CDR2 YFSETQ. The CDR3 region has the DNA TGCGCCAGCAGCTTAGGGACAGGGGCGTACGGAAACACCATATATTTT. Translated, it gives CASSLGTGAYGNTIYF.

V usage is TRBV5-1 and J usage is TRBJ1-4, with 8 bases that match TRBD1. Germline V CDR1 and CDR2: SGHRS, YFSETQ. The CDR3 has 14 residues. V lost 4 bases, J lost 5 bases, and 4 bases stayed unmatched. CDR3 protein: CASSGTGGNEKLFF. The CDR3 DNA sequence: TGCGCCAGCAGCGGAACAGGGGGAAATGAAAAACTGTTTTTT.

V is TRBV5-4 and J is TRBJ2-5, with 11 bases fitting TRBD2. Looked up from germline, CDR1 is SGHNT and CDR2 is YYREEE (reference sequence). The CDR3 spans 16 residues. J lost 1 base, V lost 2 bases, and 4 bases had no gene match. The CDR3, as DNA: TGTGCCAGCAGCTTCCGACTAGCGGGGACCCAAGAGACCCAGTACTTC. Translated: CASSFRLAGTQETQYF.

The chain couples TRBV7-2 to TRBJ1-4; D gene ambiguous. The CDR3 contains 14 residues. Per the germline V gene, CDR1 is SGHTA and CDR2 is FQGNSA. The V gene lost 5 bases and the J gene lost 2 bases, with 9 bases spanning the gap. CDR3 in amino acids: CASSQGGTNEKLFF. CDR3 in DNA: TGTGCCAGCAGCCAAGGCGGGACTAATGAAAAACTGTTTTTT. Complete variable domain (other parts from reference TRBV7-2 and TRBJ1-4): GAGVSQSPSNKVTEKGKDVELRCDPISGHTALYWYRQSLGQGLEFLIYFQGNSAPDKSGLPSDRFSAERTGGSVSTLTIQRTQQEDSAVYLCASSQGGTNEKLFFGSGTQLSVL.

The CDR3 here is CASSDATGAGELFF. Here the CDR3 DNA reads TGCGCCAGCAGCGACGCAACCGGGGCCGGGGAGCTGTTTTTT. The J gene is TRBJ2-2, the V gene TRBV5-1, with TRBD2 as a possible D gene (5 bases). Germline V gene data show CDR1 as SGHRS and CDR2 as YFSETQ. This CDR3 is built from 14 residues. Trimming stripped 4 bases from V and 6 bases from J, with 13 bases between.

This rearrangement joins TRBV9 to TRBJ2-3, with TRBD2 matching 10 bases. Germline values: CDR1 SGDLS, CDR2 YYNGEE. This CDR3 region has 15 residues. J lost 6 bases, V lost 0 bases, and 4 bases had no gene match. The CDR3 region is CASSVVAGGLDTQYF. CDR3 nucleotides: TGTGCCAGCAGCGTAGTAGCGGGAGGTCTGGATACGCAGTATTTT.

The chain joins TRBV27 to TRBJ2-2; tentatively, D is TRBD1 (5 bases). Trimming took off 7 bases at V and 0 bases at J, with 18 bases between the two ends. Per the germline V gene, CDR1 is MNHEY and CDR2 is SMNVEV (reference sequence). This CDR3 spans 17 amino acids. The CDR3 nucleotides read TGTGCCAGCACCACTATAGGGGCGATCTCGAACACCGGGGAGCTGTTTTTT. It is translated as CASTTIGAISNTGELFF.

The chain links TRBV5-1 to TRBJ2-7, with 9 bases that match TRBD2. This CDR3 region has 15 residues. Germline V CDR1 and CDR2: SGHRS, YFSETQ. With V trimmed by 0 bases and J by 5 bases, 6 bases remained unmatched. CDR3 bases: TGCGCCAGCAGCTTGGTGTCTAGCGGGGTCCACGAGCAGTACTTC. It yields the protein CASSLVSSGVHEQYF.

The chain links TRBV28 to TRBJ1-6; D ambiguous. This CDR3 region has 13 residues. V was shortened by 10 bases and J by 8 bases, with 15 bases between the two germline ends. Germline-derived CDR1 and CDR2 are MDHEN and SYDVKM. The CDR3 loop reads CATLMQADSPLHF. CDR3 nucleotides: TGTGCCACCTTAATGCAGGCCGATTCACCCCTCCACTTT.

The J gene is TRBJ1-2, the V gene TRBV5-5; no clear D. Germline V CDR1 and CDR2: SGHKS, YYEKEE (reference sequence). This CDR3 contains 13 residues. Trimming removed 0 bases at V and 5 bases at J, with 8 bases between. CDR3 protein: CASSLGAVYGYTF. The CDR3 nucleotides read TGTGCCAGCAGCTTGGGCGCGGTTTATGGCTACACCTTC.

V gene TRBV5-1 combines with J gene TRBJ1-5, with 7 bases identical to TRBD1. The CDR3 consists of 15 residues. V shed 1 base and J 6 bases; nucleotides not matched to a gene: 7. Germline V gives CDR1 SGHRS, CDR2 YFSETQ. The CDR3 nucleotides are TGCGCCAGCAGCTTGACAGGGGATAGGGGTCAGCCCCAGCATTTT. Protein product: CASSLTGDRGQPQHF.